Sequencing of this T cell receptor (beta chain) was carried out in a study of control samples from healthy donors and cancer patients. Generated by immunoSEQ multiplex PCR, the TCRdb table keeps only in-frame clones and is missing some. In the table there are about 120,000 clones, roughly nine tenths of which are singletons. The length of the CDR3 is 15 residues. Trimming removed 5 bases from V and 0 bases from J, with 13 bases in between. The germline CDR1 and CDR2 sequences are LNHDA and SQIVND (reference sequence). The chain is built from TRBV19 and TRBJ1-1; D ambiguous. This TCR was sampled from a man younger than 35 in good health. The specimen was blood. DNA for the CDR3: TGTGCCAGTAGTTCCCGGACGGATTTGAACACTGAAGCTTTCTTT. This gives the protein CASSSRTDLNTEAFF.